This section outlines one T cell receptor beta chain sequence together with its context. Antigen unknown. This sample was taken from a study of cytotoxic CD8 clonotypes in ibrutinib-treated CLL. Study context: The patient breakdown showed roughly ten relapsed/refractory and around 16 treatment-naive cases, with about 18 IGHV unmutated. Partial response occurred in about 25 patients and complete response in 2; at median around 5.5 years, approximately 15 remained remitted and about twelve progressed. General study findings and limits: Starting clonality was above that of age-matched healthy donors and tracked circulating CD8+ T-cell counts.

The CDR3 length is 14 residues. The V end was cut by 2 bases, the J end by 1 base, with 8 bases between. Germline lookup yields CDR1 MNHEY and CDR2 SMNVEV (reference sequence). Produced via immunoSEQ multiplex PCR; TCRdb's table is partial and in-frame only. The sample shows tens of thousands of clones, approximately 71% of them seen only once. This TCR was recovered from a human donor with chronic lymphocytic leukemia. The material was PBMCs, obtained at disease progression, from a patient treated with ibrutinib. The J gene is TRBJ1-1, the V gene TRBV27; D is ambiguous. The CDR3 nucleotides read TGTGCCAGCAGTTTAAGGCACCCGAACACTGAAGCTTTCTTT. Translating gives CASSLRHPNTEAFF.